A single sample gave rise to the 10 T cell receptor beta chains below, sequenced in a study of response to subunit inactivated influenza vaccine. TCRdb re-derived calls from the RT-PCR reads in MiXCR, one entry per CDR3 protein. Found here are 600,000 to 850,000 distinct CDR3 sequences, 14% of them singletons; the top ten hold 6% to 9.5%. Sequenced material: PBMCs from blood, taken roughly 15 days before vaccination. These receptors originate from a middle-aged man who received an inactivated influenza vaccine.

This clonotype was recorded a few times. The chain links TRBV27 to TRBJ2-2; TRBD2 matches 7 bases. V gave up 2 bases and J gave up 0 bases; unmatched junction bases: 9. The length of the CDR3 is 18 residues. The germline CDR1 and CDR2 sequences are MNHEY and SMNVEV (reference sequence). This chain's CDR3 is CASSLLITRGSNTGELFF. The CDR3, as DNA: TGTGCCAGCAGTTTACTAATAACGCGGGGGTCGAACACCGGGGAGCTGTTTTTT.

This clonotype was picked up a small number of times. V gene TRBV5-1 combines with J gene TRBJ2-5; 9 nucleotides agree with TRBD1. This CDR3 is built from 17 residues. Germline-derived CDR1 and CDR2 are SGHRS and YFSETQ. The V and J ends lost 3 bases and 5 bases, in that order; junction bases with no gene match: 14. The CDR3 DNA is TGCGCCAGCAGCTCGGGAACCGGGACAGGGAGTCTTGAGACCCAGTACTTC. It codes for CASSSGTGTGSLETQYF.

This chain joins TRBV5-1 and TRBJ2-7; 11 bases are shared with TRBD2. CDR1 and CDR2 (germline): SGHRS, YFSETQ. Trimming removed 3 bases from V and 5 bases from J; junction bases left unmatched: 16. The CDR3 covers 18 residues. CDR3 region: CASSSEPTLAGETDEQYF. The DNA of the CDR3 is TGCGCCAGCAGCTCGGAGCCCACACTAGCGGGAGAGACCGACGAGCAGTACTTC.

This clonotype has more than one count but fewer than ten. The V and J genes are TRBV11-1 and TRBJ2-6; perhaps TRBD1 as D (6 bases). Deletions cut 2 bases from V and 0 bases from J, with 14 bases between. The CDR3 runs to 18 residues. Per the germline V gene, CDR1 is SGHAT and CDR2 is FQDESV (reference sequence). For the CDR3, the DNA is TGTGCCAGCAGCTTAAGACGTTGGGGGCTCTCTGGGGCCAACGTCCTGACTTTC. Its protein product is CASSLRRWGLSGANVLTF.

This clonotype was seen ten or more times. The V and J genes are TRBV3-1 and TRBJ2-6; 14 bases line up with TRBD2. This CDR3 comprises 19 residues. V shed 5 bases, J shed 0 bases, and the junction held 6 bases outside the gene matches. In germline, CDR1 is LGHDT, CDR2 YNNKEL (reference sequence). CDR3 nucleotides: TGTGCCAGCAGCGAGGGACTAGCGGGAGCATACTCTGGGGCCAACGTCCTGACTTTC. Translating it yields CASSEGLAGAYSGANVLTF.

V and J are TRBV12-3 or TRBV12-4 and TRBJ2-6; the D gene is possibly TRBD2 (5 bases). The CDR3 spans 15 residues. V was shortened by 3 bases and J by 2 bases, with 8 bases between the two germline ends. The chain's CDR3 is CASSLREAGANVLTF. DNA of the CDR3: TGTGCCAGCAGTTTGAGGGAAGCTGGGGCCAACGTCCTGACTTTC.

CDR3 DNA sequence: TGTGCCAGCAGCGTGGGGACCGTTGATCAGCCCCAGCATTTT. This sequence encodes CASSVGTVDQPQHF. The chain uses TRBV9 and TRBJ1-5; possible D gene TRBD1, 5 bases. This CDR3 has 14 residues. The germline V and J ends were trimmed by 2 bases and 5 bases, with 11 bases remaining between them. Germline V gives CDR1 SGDLS, CDR2 YYNGEE.

This clonotype showed up many times. The rearrangement joins TRBV2 to TRBJ2-1, with D possibly being TRBD1 or TRBD2 (5 bases each). The germline CDR1 and CDR2 sequences are SNHLY and FYNNEI. The V and J ends lost 5 bases and 9 bases respectively, with 17 bases between them. The CDR3 covers 14 residues. In nucleotides, the CDR3 is TGTGCCAGCAGTCCCTCGAGAGGGGAGATTGAGCAGTTCTTC. Translated, it gives CASSPSRGEIEQFF.

This clonotype was detected only a few times. The rearrangement uses TRBV5-1 and TRBJ2-6, with D maybe TRBD2 (6 bases). Germline loops: CDR1 SGHRS, CDR2 YFSETQ. The CDR3 spans 18 residues. V was cut by 2 bases and J by 2 bases, with 17 bases left in between. The CDR3 region has the DNA TGCGCCAGCAGCTTCCAAGCGGGCGCGACGACTGGGGCCAACGTCCTGACTTTC. Amino acids: CASSFQAGATTGANVLTF.

There are a few counts of this clonotype. V is TRBV12-5 and J is TRBJ2-1; D gene unclear. Germline values: CDR1 LGHNT, CDR2 FRNRAP. Between the trimmed V and J ends, which lost 4 bases and 3 bases, there was a span of 7 bases. The CDR3 runs 13 residues. CDR3 region: CASGSDRYNEQFF. CDR3 DNA: TGTGCTAGTGGTTCGGACCGCTACAATGAGCAGTTCTTC.